Listed here are 5 T cell receptor beta chains from one sample, sequenced in a study of early T cells in non-severe SARS-CoV-2 infection. Using its own MiXCR run on the 5' RACE reads, TCRdb lists one record per CDR3 protein. The profile shows tens of thousands of distinct CDR3 sequences, 5.9% of them singletons. The sequencing here drew on whole blood, taken at baseline. The receptors originated from an adult who was a healthcare worker with PCR-confirmed SARS-CoV-2 infection or an uninfected control (not recorded which).

The CDR3 DNA reads as TGTGCCAGCCGGGACAAACAAGAGACCCAGTACTTC. As protein: CASRDKQETQYF. The chain employs TRBV3-1 and TRBJ2-5; weak D call: TRBD1 (6 bases). The CDR3 is 12 amino acids. Per germline, CDR1 LGHDT and CDR2 YNNKEL (reference sequence). V gave up 8 bases and J gave up 2 bases, with 9 bases separating them.

This clonotype was recorded a few times. The chain joins TRBV12-3 or TRBV12-4 to TRBJ2-2, with TRBD1 matching over 8 bases. V lost 6 bases to trimming and J lost 7 bases; unmatched junction nucleotides: 10. CDR3 length equals 15 residues. This CDR3 is CASSPTGGRIGELFF. In DNA, the CDR3 is TGTGCCAGCAGCCCTACAGGGGGAAGGATCGGGGAGCTGTTTTTT.

The chain couples TRBV7-2 to TRBJ2-1; D remains unclear. Germline-derived CDR1 and CDR2 are SGHTA and FQGNSA. This CDR3 contains 14 residues. V was clipped by 4 bases and J by 2 bases, with 9 bases between them. The CDR3 is CASSSRTTYNEQFF. The CDR3 DNA reads as TGTGCCAGCAGCTCCCGGACGACCTACAATGAGCAGTTCTTC.

This chain connects TRBV20-1 to TRBJ2-3; 7 nucleotides align to TRBD2. Germline V gives CDR1 DFQATT, CDR2 SNEGSKA (reference sequence). There are 14 residues in the CDR3. V shed 1 base and J 4 bases; nucleotides not matched to a gene: 5. CDR3 sequence: CSARGGSPADTQYF. The CDR3 region has the DNA TGCAGTGCTAGAGGCGGGAGTCCCGCAGATACGCAGTATTTT.

The table lists this clonotype with many counts. This chain joins TRBV3-1 and TRBJ2-5; 7 bases are a match to TRBD1. V shed 4 bases, J shed 6 bases, and the junction held 2 bases outside the gene matches. The CDR3 totals 12 residues. Germline-derived CDR1 and CDR2 are LGHDT and YNNKEL (reference sequence). The CDR3 nucleotides are TGTGCCAGCAGCCCAGGGGGTCAGACCCAGTACTTC. Residues: CASSPGGQTQYF.